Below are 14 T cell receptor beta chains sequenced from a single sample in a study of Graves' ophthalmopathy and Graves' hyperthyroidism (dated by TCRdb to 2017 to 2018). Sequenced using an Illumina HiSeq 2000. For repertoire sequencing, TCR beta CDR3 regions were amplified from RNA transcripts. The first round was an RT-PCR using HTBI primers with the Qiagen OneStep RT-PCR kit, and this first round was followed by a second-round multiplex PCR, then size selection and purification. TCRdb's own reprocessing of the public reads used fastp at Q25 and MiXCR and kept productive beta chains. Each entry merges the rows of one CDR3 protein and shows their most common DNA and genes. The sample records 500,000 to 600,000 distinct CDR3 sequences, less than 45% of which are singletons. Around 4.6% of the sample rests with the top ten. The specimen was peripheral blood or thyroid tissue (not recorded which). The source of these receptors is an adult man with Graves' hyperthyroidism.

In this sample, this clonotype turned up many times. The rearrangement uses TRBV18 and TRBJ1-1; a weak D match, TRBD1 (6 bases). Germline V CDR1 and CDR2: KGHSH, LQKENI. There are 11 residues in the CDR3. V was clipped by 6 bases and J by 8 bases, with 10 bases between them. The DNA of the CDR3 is TGTGCCAGCTCTCCGGGGACAGAAGCTTTCTTT. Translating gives CASSPGTEAFF.

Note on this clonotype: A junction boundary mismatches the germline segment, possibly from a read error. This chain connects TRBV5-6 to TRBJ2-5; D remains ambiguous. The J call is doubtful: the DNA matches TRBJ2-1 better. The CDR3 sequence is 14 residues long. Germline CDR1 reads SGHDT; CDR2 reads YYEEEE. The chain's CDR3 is CASSLHFGDNEQFF. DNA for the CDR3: TGCGCCAGCAGCTTGCACTTCGGTGACAATGAGCAGTTCTTC.

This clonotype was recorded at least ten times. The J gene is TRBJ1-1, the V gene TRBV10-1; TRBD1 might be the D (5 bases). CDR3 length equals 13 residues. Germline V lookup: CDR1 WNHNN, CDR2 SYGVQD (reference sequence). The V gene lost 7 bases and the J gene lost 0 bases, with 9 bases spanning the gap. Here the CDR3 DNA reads TGCGCCAGCAAGGACAACTTGAACACTGAAGCTTTCTTT. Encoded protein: CASKDNLNTEAFF.

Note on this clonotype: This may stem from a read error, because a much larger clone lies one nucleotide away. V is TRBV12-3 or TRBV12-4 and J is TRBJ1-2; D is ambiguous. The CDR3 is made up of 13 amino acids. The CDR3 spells CASSLRAGYGYAF. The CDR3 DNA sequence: TGTGCCAGCAGTTTAAGGGCTGGCTATGGCTACGCCTTC.

This CDR3 is CATSRVGVSSYEQYF. The CDR3 DNA sequence: TGTGCCACCAGCAGAGTTGGGGTAAGCTCCTACGAGCAGTACTTC. The genes are TRBV15 and TRBJ2-7; D is unclear. The V gene lost 1 base and the J gene lost 0 bases, with 10 bases spanning the gap. CDR1 LNHNV and CDR2 YYDKDF come from the germline V gene (reference sequence). This CDR3 region has 15 residues. Combining the CDR3 with reference TRBV15 and TRBJ2-7 gives the whole variable domain DAMVIQNPRYQVTQFGKPVTLSCSQTLNHNVMYWYQQKSSQAPKLLFHYYDKDFNNEADTPDNFQSRRPNTSFCFLDIRSPGLGDTAMYLCATSRVGVSSYEQYFGPGTRLTVT.

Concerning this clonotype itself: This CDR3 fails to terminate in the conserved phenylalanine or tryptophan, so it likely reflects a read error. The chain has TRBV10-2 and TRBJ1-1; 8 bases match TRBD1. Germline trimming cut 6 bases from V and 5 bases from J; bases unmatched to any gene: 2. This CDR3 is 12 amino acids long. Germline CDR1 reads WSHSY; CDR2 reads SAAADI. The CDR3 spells CASRHRGTEAFL. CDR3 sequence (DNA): TGCGCCAGCAGGCACAGGGGGACTGAAGCTTTCTTG.

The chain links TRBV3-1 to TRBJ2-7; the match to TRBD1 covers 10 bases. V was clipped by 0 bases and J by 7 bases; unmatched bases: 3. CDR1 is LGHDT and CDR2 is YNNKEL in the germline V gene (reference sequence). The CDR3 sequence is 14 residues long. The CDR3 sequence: CASSQEGQGYEQYF. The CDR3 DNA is TGTGCCAGCAGCCAAGAGGGACAGGGGTATGAGCAGTACTTC.

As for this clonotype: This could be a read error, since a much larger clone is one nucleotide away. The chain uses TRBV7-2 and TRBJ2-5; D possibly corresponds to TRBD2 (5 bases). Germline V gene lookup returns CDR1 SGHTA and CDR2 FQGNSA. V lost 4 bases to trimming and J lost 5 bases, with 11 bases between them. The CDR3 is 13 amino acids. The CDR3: CASSWLAQETQYF. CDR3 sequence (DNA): TGTGCCAGCAGCTGGCTAGCCCAGGAGACCCAGTACTTC.

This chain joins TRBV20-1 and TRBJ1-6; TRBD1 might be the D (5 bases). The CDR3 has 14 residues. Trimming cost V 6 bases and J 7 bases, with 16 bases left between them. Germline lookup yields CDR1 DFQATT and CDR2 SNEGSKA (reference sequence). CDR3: CSARLGQRNSPLHF. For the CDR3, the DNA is TGCAGTGCCAGGTTGGGGCAGCGAAATTCACCCCTCCACTTT.

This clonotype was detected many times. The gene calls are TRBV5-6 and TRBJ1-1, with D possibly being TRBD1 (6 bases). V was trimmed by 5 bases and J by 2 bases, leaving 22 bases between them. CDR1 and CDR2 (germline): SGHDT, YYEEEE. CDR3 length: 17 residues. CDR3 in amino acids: CASSQKAGVTVNTEAFF. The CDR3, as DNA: TGTGCCAGCAGTCAGAAGGCAGGGGTCACAGTAAACACTGAAGCTTTCTTT.

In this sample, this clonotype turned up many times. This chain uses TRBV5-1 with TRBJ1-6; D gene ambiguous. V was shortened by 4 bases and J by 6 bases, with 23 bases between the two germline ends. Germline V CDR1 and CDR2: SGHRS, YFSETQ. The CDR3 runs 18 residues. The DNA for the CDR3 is TGCGCCAGCAGCGCCTACCTCTCGACGGGTCGCGTTAATTCACCCCTCCACTTT. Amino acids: CASSAYLSTGRVNSPLHF.

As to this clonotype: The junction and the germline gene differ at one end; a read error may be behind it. The CDR3: CATSDSLYNEPQHF. The CDR3 DNA sequence: TGTGCCACCAGTGATTCCCTTTACAATGAGCCCCAGCATTTT. This chain joins TRBV24-1 and TRBJ1-5, with D hard to call. The CDR3 sequence is 14 residues long. Germline assignment: CDR1 KGHDR and CDR2 SFDVKD.

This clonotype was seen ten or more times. The CDR3 loop reads CASSRGWGETQYF. The CDR3 coding sequence is TGTGCCAGCAGCAGAGGATGGGGGGAGACCCAGTACTTC. The chain uses TRBV7-3 and TRBJ2-5; D may be TRBD1 or TRBD2 (5 bases each). Germline CDR1 is SGHTA and CDR2 is FQGTGA. The CDR3 loop spans 13 amino acids. Between the trimmed V and J ends, which lost 5 bases and 5 bases, there was a span of 12 bases.

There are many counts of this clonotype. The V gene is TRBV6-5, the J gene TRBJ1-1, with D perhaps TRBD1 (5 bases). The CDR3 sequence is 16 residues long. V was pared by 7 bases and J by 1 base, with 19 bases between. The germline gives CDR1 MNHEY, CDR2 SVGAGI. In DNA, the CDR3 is TGTGCCAGCACCCTAGACCGGGACTCAGGGAACACTGAAGCTTTCTTT. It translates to CASTLDRDSGNTEAFF.